These 4 T cell receptor beta chains originate from one sample sequenced in a study of T cell clones after liver transplantation. Clones were sequenced by immunoSEQ multiplex PCR, and TCRdb holds only the in-frame ones, with some missing. This sample carries more than 95,000 clones, just over 90% of them seen once, and the ten largest clones take more than 0.8%. The sequencing used CD4+ T cells from blood, collected 12 months after liver transplant. These TCRs come from a human patient who received a liver transplant. Some T cells may have originated in the graft donor.

The CDR3 spells CASSLLSGLQETQYF. CDR3 DNA: TGCGCCAGCAGCTTGTTGTCGGGACTACAAGAGACCCAGTACTTC. V gene TRBV5-1 combines with J gene TRBJ2-5; TRBD2 matches at 7 bases. The germline V gene encodes CDR1 SGHRS and CDR2 YFSETQ. This CDR3 is built from 15 residues. Germline trimming cut 1 base from V and 2 bases from J; bases unmatched to any gene: 5.

This clone was seen only once. V is TRBV28 and J is TRBJ1-1; TRBD1 aligns across 8 bases. CDR3 length: 14 residues. Looked up from germline, CDR1 is MDHEN and CDR2 is SYDVKM. Trimming removed 7 bases from V and 1 base from J; junction bases left unmatched: 5. The CDR3 nucleotides read TGTGCCAGCAAAGGACAGGGCGAGAACACTGAAGCTTTCTTT. Encoded protein: CASKGQGENTEAFF.

The genes are TRBV7-2 and TRBJ1-3; D is uncertain. Germline assignment: CDR1 SGHTA and CDR2 FQGNSA. The CDR3 is 15 amino acids. V was trimmed by 4 bases and J by 0 bases, leaving 10 bases between them. The CDR3 sequence is CASSSTPASGNTIYF. The CDR3 DNA is TGTGCCAGCAGCTCCACCCCAGCCTCTGGAAACACCATATATTTT.

V and J are TRBV28 and TRBJ2-2; 9 positions match TRBD1. The CDR3 sequence is 15 residues long. Germline V gene lookup returns CDR1 MDHEN and CDR2 SYDVKM. Trimming removed 5 bases from V and 4 bases from J; junction bases left unmatched: 5. The CDR3 region is CASSGGQGFTGELFF. CDR3 nucleotide sequence: TGTGCCAGCAGTGGGGGACAGGGCTTCACCGGGGAGCTGTTTTTT.